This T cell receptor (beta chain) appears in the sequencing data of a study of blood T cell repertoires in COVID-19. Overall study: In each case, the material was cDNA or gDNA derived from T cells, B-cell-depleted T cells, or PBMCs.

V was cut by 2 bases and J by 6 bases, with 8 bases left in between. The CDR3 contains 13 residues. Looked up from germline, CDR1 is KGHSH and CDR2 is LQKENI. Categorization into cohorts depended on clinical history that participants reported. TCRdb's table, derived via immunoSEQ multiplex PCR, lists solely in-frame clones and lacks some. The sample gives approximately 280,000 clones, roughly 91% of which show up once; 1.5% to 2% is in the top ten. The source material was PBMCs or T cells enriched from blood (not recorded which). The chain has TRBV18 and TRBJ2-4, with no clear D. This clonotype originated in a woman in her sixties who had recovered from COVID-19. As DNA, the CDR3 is TGTGCCAGCTCACCAGACTTGGGAAACATTCAGTACTTC. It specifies CASSPDLGNIQYF.